This T cell receptor beta chain was sequenced for a study of blood T cell repertoires in COVID-19. The wider study: There were acute and convalescent COVID-19 samples, and they came from the United States, Italy and Spain. T cells, B-cell-depleted T cells, or PBMCs provided the cDNA or gDNA that served as material.

Per the original methods: Nucleated cell number was recorded as an estimate derived from reference gene primer amplification. Profiling relied on immunoSEQ multiplex PCR, and the TCRdb table lists in-frame clones only, not all of them. V and J calls plus clone size are reproduced from that table; the DNA served to infer D and trimming. Among 80,000 or so clones listed, about 89% were seen once. This CDR3 is built from 14 residues. From germline, CDR1 is GTSNPN and CDR2 SVGIG (reference sequence). The V and J ends lost 2 bases and 7 bases, in that order; junction bases with no gene match: 6. The V call is TRBV30, the J call TRBJ2-7; 12 bases align to TRBD1. The receptor was derived from a woman aged 55-69 years with acute or convalescent COVID-19. Source material: peripheral blood. CDR3 residues: CAWSRGQGAGEQYF. In nucleotides, the CDR3 is TGTGCCTGGAGTAGGGGACAGGGGGCGGGGGAGCAGTACTTC.